This T cell receptor (beta chain) was sequenced during a study of shared clonotypes between healthy human individuals. Study outcomes and limitations: Estimated richness was generally greater in naive than memory subsets.

Genomic DNA per cell subset filled all wells of several immunoSEQ plates. Sequencing used immunoSEQ multiplex PCR; TCRdb keeps in-frame clones, though not all of them. Of 800,000 to 1,200,000 clones listed, 75% to 85% were seen once; the top ten hold approximately 0.5%. This clone was observed at least ten times. Its matching antigen is unknown. Germline values: CDR1 LNHDA, CDR2 SQIVND (reference sequence). V was pared by 5 bases and J by 0 bases, with 8 bases between. CDR3 size: 14 residues. Memory CD4+ cells were the fraction left after CD45RA+ naive selection. The sequence derives from a man in his late teens or twenties in good health. Some clones in this sample may be carry-over from other donors' samples. The sample was memory CD4+ T cells from PBMCs. Indicated subset: CD45RA-negative fraction. The genes are TRBV19 and TRBJ1-5; D not certain. The CDR3 bases are TGTGCCAGTAGTGCCAAGAATAGCAATCAGCCCCAGCATTTT. As protein: CASSAKNSNQPQHF.